These T cell receptor beta chains were read from a single sample in a study of OX40 agonist ivuxolimab in advanced cancers. Using immunoSEQ multiplex PCR, the repertoire was profiled, and TCRdb retains in-frame clones only, with some absent. In the table there are around 40,000 clones, around 87% of which are singletons. The sample here was CD4+ or CD8+ T cells sorted from blood, taken in a trial of the OX40 agonist ivuxolimab. These receptors all come from an adult with an advanced solid tumor such as melanoma, head and neck, liver or kidney cancer. Each CDR3 is given with its conserved first and last residue. D genes are given only for firm matches. The size of a clone is reported for some rows only, either as once, few or many, or as a class for expanded clones.

V: TRBV29-1; D: .; size: .; J: TRBJ2-5; DNA: TGCAGCGGACGAACAGGAGAGACCCAGTACTTC; CDR3: CSGRTGETQYF
V: TRBV18; D: TRBD2; size: .; J: TRBJ2-1; DNA: TGTGCCAGCTCACCACGGGTCCCCCATACCGGGACTAGCGGTTGGGGTGAGCAGTTCTTC; CDR3: CASSPRVPHTGTSGWGEQFF
V: TRBV9; D: .; size: .; J: TRBJ2-5; DNA: TGTGCCAGCAGCGTAGGGGGACACGAGACCCAGTACTTC; CDR3: CASSVGGHETQYF
V: TRBV10-3; D: .; size: .; J: TRBJ2-4; DNA: TGTGCCATCAGCGGTGCGATGGGGTTAGCCAAAAACATTCAGTACTTC; CDR3: CAISGAMGLAKNIQYF
V: TRBV7-3; D: .; size: .; J: TRBJ1-2; DNA: TGTGCCAGCAGCCCTGATCCCAGCTATGGCTACACCTTC; CDR3: CASSPDPSYGYTF
V: TRBV19; D: TRBD1; size: .; J: TRBJ1-6; DNA: TGTGCCAGTAGTACAACAGGGGTGGGTTCACCCCTCCACTTT; CDR3: CASSTTGVGSPLHF
V: TRBV2; D: .; size: few; J: TRBJ1-2; DNA: TGTGCCAGCAGACTGGCGGGACAAAATTATGGCTACACCTTC; CDR3: CASRLAGQNYGYTF
V: TRBV28; D: TRBD1; size: once; J: TRBJ1-1; DNA: TGTGCCAGCAGTCCGGACAGGGGGCGCTGGCCGAACACTGAAGCTTTCTTT; CDR3: CASSPDRGRWPNTEAFF
V: TRBV28; D: .; size: .; J: TRBJ1-2; DNA: TGTGCCAGCAGTCCTTGGAGAAGTGCCATCGGAAATGGCTACACCTTC; CDR3: CASSPWRSAIGNGYTF
V: TRBV6-1; D: .; size: .; J: TRBJ1-1; DNA: TGTGCCAGCAGTGAAGCGTGGAGGGGGAACACTGAAGCTTTCTTT; CDR3: CASSEAWRGNTEAFF
V: TRBV7-9; D: .; size: .; J: TRBJ1-1; DNA: TGTGCCAGCAGCCCCCAAGGAGACAGGCCCTTAAACCCTACTGAAGCTTTCTTT; CDR3: CASSPQGDRPLNPTEAFF
V: TRBV19; D: .; size: .; J: TRBJ1-1; DNA: TGTGCCACCACCAGCCAGGGCCGCCTGAGGGAAGCTTTCTTT; CDR3: CATTSQGRLREAFF
V: TRBV18; D: .; size: .; J: TRBJ1-5; DNA: TGTGCCAGCTCCATGGATCAGCGTAATCAGCCCCAGCATTTT; CDR3: CASSMDQRNQPQHF
V: TRBV5-1; D: .; size: once; J: TRBJ2-5; DNA: TGCGCCAGCAGTGGGGGCAGGGGTCAGGAGACCCAGTACTTC; CDR3: CASSGGRGQETQYF
V: TRBV30; D: .; size: .; J: TRBJ1-6; DNA: TGTGCCCTCACGGGAGCGAAGGGTAATTCACCCCTCCACTTT; CDR3: CALTGAKGNSPLHF
V: TRBV5-1; D: TRBD2; size: .; J: TRBJ2-7; DNA: TGCGCCAGCAGCTGGGGACTAGTCGACGAGCAGTACTTC; CDR3: CASSWGLVDEQYF
V: TRBV19; D: .; size: .; J: TRBJ2-7; DNA: TGTGCCAGTAGTCTCTTAGGAGGGGACGTCTCCTACGAGCAGTACTTC; CDR3: CASSLLGGDVSYEQYF
V: TRBV10-3; D: .; size: .; J: TRBJ2-7; DNA: TGTGCCATCGGGCAGGGACTCTACGAGCAGTACTTC; CDR3: CAIGQGLYEQYF
V: TRBV7-9; D: .; size: .; J: TRBJ2-1; DNA: TGTGCCAGCAGCTCCCTTGAGCGTGAGCAGTTCTTC; CDR3: CASSSLEREQFF
V: TRBV6-1; D: .; size: .; J: TRBJ2-1; DNA: TGTGCCAGCAGTGGTAGGGCCGACAATGAGCAGTTCTTC; CDR3: CASSGRADNEQFF
V: TRBV4-1; D: .; size: .; J: TRBJ1-6; DNA: TGCGCCAGCAGCCAAGAATGGGGGGGTGGGAGGCCCCTCCACTTT; CDR3: CASSQEWGGGRPLHF
V: TRBV9; D: TRBD1; size: .; J: TRBJ2-3; DNA: TGTGCCAGCAGCCCCAGACAGGGGGCCGGCACAGATACGCAGTATTTT; CDR3: CASSPRQGAGTDTQYF
V: TRBV6-5; D: TRBD2; size: .; J: TRBJ2-7; DNA: TGTGCCAGCAGGCCGACTAGCAGTTACGAGCAGTACTTC; CDR3: CASRPTSSYEQYF
V: TRBV10-3; D: .; size: .; J: TRBJ2-7; DNA: TGTGCCATGAACAAGGGACCGAACTCCTACGAGCAGTACTTC; CDR3: CAMNKGPNSYEQYF
V: TRBV27; D: .; size: .; J: TRBJ1-2; DNA: TGTGCCAGCAGTTTAAGCTTGAGGGGGGGGTTTGGCTACACCTTC; CDR3: CASSLSLRGGFGYTF
V: TRBV2; D: .; size: .; J: TRBJ1-1; DNA: TGTGCCAGCAGTGAGCAGGGGACGAACACTGAAGCTTTCTTT; CDR3: CASSEQGTNTEAFF
V: TRBV2; D: TRBD1; size: .; J: TRBJ1-2; DNA: TGTGCCAGCAGTGTACAGGGGAACTATGGCTACACCTTC; CDR3: CASSVQGNYGYTF
V: TRBV7-2; D: .; size: .; J: TRBJ2-7; DNA: TGTGCCAGCAGCTACCCGAGGGGGGGAGCCTACGAGCAGTACTTC; CDR3: CASSYPRGGAYEQYF
V: TRBV5-6; D: .; size: .; J: TRBJ2-1; DNA: TGTGCCAGCAGCTCCCTCGGGACCACTGAGGATGAGCAGTTCTTC; CDR3: CASSSLGTTEDEQFF
V: TRBV20-1; D: .; size: .; J: TRBJ2-7; DNA: TGCAGTGCTCTAGGGGAATACGAGCAGTACTTC; CDR3: CSALGEYEQYF
V: TRBV5-1; D: .; size: .; J: TRBJ1-4; DNA: TGCGCCAGCAGCTTGGTGCCAGGGTCGCGTGAAAAACTGTTTTTT; CDR3: CASSLVPGSREKLFF
V: TRBV2; D: TRBD1; size: .; J: TRBJ1-3; DNA: TGTGCCAGCAGACCTTTGACAGGGACCATATATTTT; CDR3: CASRPLTGTIYF
V: TRBV7-6; D: TRBD1; size: few; J: TRBJ1-1; DNA: TGTGCCAGCAGCTTAGAGACAGGGCTGGAAGCTTTCTTT; CDR3: CASSLETGLEAFF
V: TRBV27; D: .; size: .; J: TRBJ1-2; DNA: TGTGCCAGCAGCGACTCGACCGGGGTTCACGCCTACACCTTC; CDR3: CASSDSTGVHAYTF
V: TRBV5-4; D: TRBD2; size: .; J: TRBJ2-5; DNA: TGTGCCAGCAGCCCGCGGACTAGAGGAGAGACCCAGTACTTC; CDR3: CASSPRTRGETQYF
V: TRBV28; D: .; size: .; J: TRBJ2-7; DNA: TGTGCCAGCAGTTACCCCCGGGTGTCCTACGAGCAGTACTTC; CDR3: CASSYPRVSYEQYF
V: TRBV6-1; D: .; size: few; J: TRBJ1-2; DNA: TGTGCCAGCAGCGAACGGGTGGCTGGCTACACCTTC; CDR3: CASSERVAGYTF
V: TRBV2; D: .; size: .; J: TRBJ1-5; DNA: TGTGCCAGCAGTTCACAGGGCCCTACACAGCCCCAGCATTTT; CDR3: CASSSQGPTQPQHF
V: TRBV20-1; D: .; size: .; J: TRBJ1-2; DNA: TGCAGTGCTATCCGACCCTATGGCTACACCTTC; CDR3: CSAIRPYGYTF
V: TRBV2; D: .; size: .; J: TRBJ2-3; DNA: TGTGCCAGCGGGGGGGCCTTGGGCACAGATACGCAGTATTTT; CDR3: CASGGALGTDTQYF
V: TRBV6-6; D: TRBD1; size: .; J: TRBJ1-2; DNA: TGTGCCAGTACCGGGACAGGGTCCTATGGCTACACCTTC; CDR3: CASTGTGSYGYTF
V: TRBV28; D: TRBD2; size: .; J: TRBJ2-7; DNA: TGTGCCAGCAGTTTTTTGCCGGGGGGGTACTACGAGCAGTACTTC; CDR3: CASSFLPGGYYEQYF